The next 18 T cell receptor beta chains were all read from a single sample in a study of blood T cell repertoires in COVID-19. Using immunoSEQ multiplex PCR, the repertoire was profiled, and TCRdb retains in-frame clones only, with some absent. The table has 110,000 or so clones, 81% seen once; the top ten hold 1.5% to 1.8%. The sample comprised peripheral blood. The receptors come from a man aged 45-65 years with acute or convalescent COVID-19.

This chain connects TRBV5-1 to TRBJ2-1, with TRBD2 matching over 10 bases. The V segment lost 4 bases and the J segment 3 bases; nucleotides outside the gene matches: 7. Germline CDR1 is SGHRS and CDR2 is YFSETQ. This CDR3 spans 16 amino acids. CDR3 amino acids: CASSASSGGHYNEQFF. The CDR3, as DNA: TGCGCCAGCAGCGCGTCTAGCGGGGGACACTACAATGAGCAGTTCTTC.

The chain employs TRBV2 and TRBJ1-3; D remains ambiguous. The V and J ends lost 8 bases and 4 bases respectively, with 12 bases between them. CDR1 is SNHLY, CDR2 FYNNEI, per germline. This CDR3 contains 13 residues. CDR3 sequence reads: CASYSGAGNTIYF. In DNA, the CDR3 is TGTGCCAGCTACTCGGGAGCAGGAAACACCATATATTTT.

CDR3 nucleotide sequence: TGTGCCAGTAGTATTGCGGGGGTTGGCAATGAGCAGTTCTTC. It specifies CASSIAGVGNEQFF. This chain uses TRBV19 with TRBJ2-1; 7 bases are a match to TRBD2. The CDR3 has 14 residues. Per germline, CDR1 LNHDA and CDR2 SQIVND (reference sequence). The V gene end was trimmed by 3 bases and the J gene end by 6 bases; junction bases not matched to a gene: 5.

As regards this clone: Germline is not matched at one junction end, which may reflect a read error. The rearrangement joins TRBV11-2 to TRBJ2-5; possible D gene TRBD2, 5 bases. This CDR3 has 16 residues. Germline V gene sequence: CDR1 SGHAT, CDR2 FQNNGV. CDR3 bases: TGTGCCAGCAGCCTAGAGCGGTGGCTAAACCAAGAGACCCAGTACTTC. It codes for CASSLERWLNQETQYF.

In its sample, this clone was seen many times. The CDR3 nucleotides read TGTGCCAGCAGTGGGGGGACTAGCGGGGCCACTAGCACAGATACGCAGTATTTT. Translation gives CASSGGTSGATSTDTQYF. The V call is TRBV25-1, the J call TRBJ2-3; 13 bases are a match to TRBD2. J was trimmed by 0 bases and V by 4 bases; bases with no gene match: 7. Germline V CDR1 and CDR2: MGHDK, SYGVNS. The CDR3 is 18 residues long.

This clone was counted a single time. The CDR3 region has the DNA TGCAGTGCTAGTTTCGGAGCAGCCACAGATACGCAGTATTTT. This codes for CSASFGAATDTQYF. The J gene is TRBJ2-3, the V gene TRBV20-1; no clear D. The CDR3 loop spans 14 amino acids. Per the germline V gene, CDR1 is DFQATT and CDR2 is SNEGSKA (reference sequence). The V end lost 3 bases, the J end lost 2 bases, and 12 bases lay between the germline ends.

This chain links TRBV28 with TRBJ1-5; D is uncertain. With 6 bases removed from V and 6 bases from J, the gap between germline ends came to 9 bases. The germline CDR1 and CDR2 sequences are MDHEN and SYDVKM. CDR3 length equals 12 residues. CDR3 residues: CASSTAGQPQHF. Written as DNA, the CDR3 is TGTGCCAGCAGCACAGCGGGTCAGCCCCAGCATTTT.

CDR3 in amino acids: CASTRGVGYYGYTF. The CDR3 region has the DNA TGTGCCAGTACCAGGGGGGTCGGATACTATGGCTACACCTTC. The chain joins TRBV19 to TRBJ1-2, with 7 bases aligning to TRBD1. The length of the CDR3 is 14 residues. Per the germline V gene, CDR1 is LNHDA and CDR2 is SQIVND (reference sequence). The V segment lost 7 bases and the J segment 3 bases; nucleotides outside the gene matches: 8.

The CDR3: CASSLAQGINQPQHF. The CDR3 coding sequence is TGTGCCAGCAGCTTAGCACAGGGGATCAATCAGCCCCAGCATTTT. The genes are TRBV5-5 and TRBJ1-5; 7 nucleotides align to TRBD1. The germline V gene encodes CDR1 SGHKS and CDR2 YYEKEE (reference sequence). With V trimmed by 2 bases and J by 3 bases, 5 bases remained unmatched. The CDR3 has 15 residues.

The chain has TRBV24-1 and TRBJ1-4; 11 nucleotides align to TRBD1. CDR1 is KGHDR and CDR2 is SFDVKD in the germline V gene. V was pared by 5 bases and J by 7 bases, with 5 bases of the junction left unmatched. CDR3 length: 15 amino acids. CDR3 loop: CATSASDRGLEKLFF. The CDR3 nucleotides read TGTGCCACCAGTGCCTCGGACAGGGGGCTTGAAAAACTGTTTTTT.

The chain combines TRBV28 with TRBJ1-1, with D unclear. Germline V gene sequence: CDR1 MDHEN, CDR2 SYDVKM. The CDR3 has 15 amino acids. V lost 7 bases to trimming and J lost 0 bases, with 15 bases between them. CDR3 in amino acids: CASNGGEGMNTEAFF. The CDR3 nucleotides read TGTGCCAGCAACGGAGGCGAGGGAATGAACACTGAAGCTTTCTTT.

The rearrangement uses TRBV12-3 or TRBV12-4 and TRBJ1-2; a possible D gene is TRBD1 (6 bases). This CDR3 is 13 amino acids long. V was cut by 6 bases and J by 3 bases, with 11 bases left in between. The CDR3 loop reads CASSPAGDYGYTF. DNA of the CDR3: TGTGCCAGCAGCCCCGCAGGGGACTATGGCTACACCTTC.

The CDR3 protein is CATSRDQTGGSPLHF. In nucleotides, the CDR3 is TGTGCCACCAGCAGAGACCAAACGGGGGGTTCACCCCTCCACTTT. V and J are TRBV15 and TRBJ1-6, with a weak D call TRBD1 (5 bases). The CDR3 consists of 15 residues. CDR1 is LNHNV, CDR2 YYDKDF, per germline (reference sequence). V lost 0 bases and J lost 9, with 12 bases in between.

The chain joins TRBV5-6 to TRBJ1-1; D unclear. This CDR3 has 16 amino acids. V gave up 1 base and J gave up 2 bases, with 15 bases separating them. Per the germline V gene, CDR1 is SGHDT and CDR2 is YYEEEE. Here the CDR3 reads CASSLRLTGRNTEAFF. CDR3 nucleotides: TGTGCCAGCAGCTTGCGTCTTACGGGGAGAAACACTGAAGCTTTCTTT.

This chain connects TRBV9 to TRBJ2-2; a weak D match, TRBD2 (6 bases). Trimming cost V 0 bases and J 4 bases, with 13 bases left between them. Germline CDR1 and CDR2: SGDLS and YYNGEE. The CDR3 loop spans 16 amino acids. In DNA form, the CDR3 reads TGTGCCAGCAGCGTAGGCGGTAGCGGTGTCACCGGGGAGCTGTTTTTT. Translation gives CASSVGGSGVTGELFF.

The chain is built from TRBV7-2 and TRBJ1-6, with D maybe TRBD1 (6 bases). This CDR3 spans 14 amino acids. Trimming removed 5 bases from V and 4 bases from J, with 9 bases in between. CDR1 and CDR2 from the germline V gene are SGHTA and FQGNSA. CDR3 sequence: CASSDTGYNSPLHF. CDR3 coding DNA: TGTGCCAGCAGCGACACAGGGTATAATTCACCCCTCCACTTT.

This CDR3 reads CASSLAGQGADEAFF. DNA of the CDR3: TGTGCCAGCAGCTTGGCGGGACAGGGGGCAGACGAAGCTTTCTTT. The chain recombines TRBV5-4 with TRBJ1-1; 12 bases line up with TRBD1. The CDR3 runs to 15 residues. V was clipped by 0 bases and J by 8 bases; unmatched bases: 5. CDR1 and CDR2 (germline): SGHNT, YYREEE (reference sequence).

The chain carries TRBV19 and TRBJ2-6; the D gene is possibly TRBD2 (6 bases). The CDR3 has 14 amino acids. V was clipped by 10 bases and J by 1 base, with 11 bases between them. Germline lookup yields CDR1 LNHDA and CDR2 SQIVND (reference sequence). As DNA, the CDR3 is TGTGCCATAAGTGGGGGGTCTGGGGCCAACGTCCTGACTTTC. The encoded protein is CAISGGSGANVLTF.